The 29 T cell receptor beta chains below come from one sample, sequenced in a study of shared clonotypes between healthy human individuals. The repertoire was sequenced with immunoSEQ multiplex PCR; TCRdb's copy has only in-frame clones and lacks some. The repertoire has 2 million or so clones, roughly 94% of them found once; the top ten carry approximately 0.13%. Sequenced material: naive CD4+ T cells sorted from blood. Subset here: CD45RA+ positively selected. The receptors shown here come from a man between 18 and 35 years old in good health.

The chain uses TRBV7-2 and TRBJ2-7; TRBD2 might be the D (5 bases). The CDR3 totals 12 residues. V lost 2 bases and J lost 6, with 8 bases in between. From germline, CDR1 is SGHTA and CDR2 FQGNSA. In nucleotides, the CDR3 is TGTGCCAGCAGCTTAAAGAGCGGCGAGCAGTACTTC. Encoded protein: CASSLKSGEQYF. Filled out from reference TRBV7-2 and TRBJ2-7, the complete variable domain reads GAGVSQSPSNKVTEKGKDVELRCDPISGHTALYWYRQSLGQGLEFLIYFQGNSAPDKSGLPSDRFSAERTGGSVSTLTIQRTQQEDSAVYLCASSLKSGEQYFGPGTRLTVT.

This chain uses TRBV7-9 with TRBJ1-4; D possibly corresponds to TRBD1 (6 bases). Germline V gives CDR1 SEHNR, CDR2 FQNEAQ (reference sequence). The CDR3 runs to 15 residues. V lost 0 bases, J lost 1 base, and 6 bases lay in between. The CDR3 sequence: CASSLATGTNEKLFF. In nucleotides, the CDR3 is TGTGCCAGCAGCTTAGCGACAGGAACTAATGAAAAACTGTTTTTT.

The CDR3 coding sequence is TGTGCCAGCAGTCGAACTGACAGGGGCAATCAGCCCCAGCATTTT. This translates into CASSRTDRGNQPQHF. The chain links TRBV28 to TRBJ1-5; 7 positions agree with TRBD1. Per the germline V gene, CDR1 is MDHEN and CDR2 is SYDVKM. This CDR3 region has 15 residues. The V segment lost 5 bases and the J segment 2 bases; nucleotides outside the gene matches: 6.

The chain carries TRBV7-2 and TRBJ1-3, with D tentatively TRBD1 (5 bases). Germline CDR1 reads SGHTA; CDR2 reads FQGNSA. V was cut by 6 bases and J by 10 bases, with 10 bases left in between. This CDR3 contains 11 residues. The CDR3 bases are TGTGCCAGCAGTCCAGGGTTAACCATATATTTT. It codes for CASSPGLTIYF.

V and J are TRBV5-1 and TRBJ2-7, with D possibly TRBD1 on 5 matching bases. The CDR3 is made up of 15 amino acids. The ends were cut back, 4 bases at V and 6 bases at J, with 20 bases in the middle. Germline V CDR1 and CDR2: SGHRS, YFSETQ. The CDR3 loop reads CASSNSGEGVGEQYF. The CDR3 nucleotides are TGCGCCAGCAGCAACTCTGGGGAAGGGGTGGGCGAGCAGTACTTC.

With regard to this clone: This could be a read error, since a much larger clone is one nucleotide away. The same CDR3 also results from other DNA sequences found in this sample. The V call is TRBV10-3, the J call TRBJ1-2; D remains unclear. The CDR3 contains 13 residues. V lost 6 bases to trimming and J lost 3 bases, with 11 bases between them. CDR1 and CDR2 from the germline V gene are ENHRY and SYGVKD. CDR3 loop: CAISSRTDYGYTF. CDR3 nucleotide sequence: TGTGCCATCAGCTCGCGGACGGACTATGGCTACACCTTC.

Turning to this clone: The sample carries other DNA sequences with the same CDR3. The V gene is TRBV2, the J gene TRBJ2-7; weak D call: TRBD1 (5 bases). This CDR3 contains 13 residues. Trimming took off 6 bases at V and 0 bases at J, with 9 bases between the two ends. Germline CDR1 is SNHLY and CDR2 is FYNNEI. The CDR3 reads CASRQGVSYEQYF. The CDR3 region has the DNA TGTGCCAGCAGGCAAGGGGTCTCCTACGAGCAGTACTTC.

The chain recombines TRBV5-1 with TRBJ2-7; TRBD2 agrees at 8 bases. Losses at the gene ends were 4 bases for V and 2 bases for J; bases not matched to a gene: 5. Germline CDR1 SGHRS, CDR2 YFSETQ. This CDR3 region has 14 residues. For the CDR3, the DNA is TGCGCCAGCAGCCCTAGGCGGGAGGCCTACGAGCAGTACTTC. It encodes CASSPRREAYEQYF.

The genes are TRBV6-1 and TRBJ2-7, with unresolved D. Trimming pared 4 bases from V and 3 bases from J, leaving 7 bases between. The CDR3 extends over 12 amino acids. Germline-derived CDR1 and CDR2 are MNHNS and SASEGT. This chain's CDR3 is CASSATHYEQYF. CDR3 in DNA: TGTGCCAGCAGTGCTACCCACTACGAGCAGTACTTC.

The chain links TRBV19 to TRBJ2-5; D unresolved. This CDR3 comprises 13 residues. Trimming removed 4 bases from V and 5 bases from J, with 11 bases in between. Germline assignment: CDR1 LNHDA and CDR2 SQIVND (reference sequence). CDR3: CASSRVDGETQYF. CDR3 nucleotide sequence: TGTGCCAGTAGTAGGGTCGACGGGGAGACCCAGTACTTC.

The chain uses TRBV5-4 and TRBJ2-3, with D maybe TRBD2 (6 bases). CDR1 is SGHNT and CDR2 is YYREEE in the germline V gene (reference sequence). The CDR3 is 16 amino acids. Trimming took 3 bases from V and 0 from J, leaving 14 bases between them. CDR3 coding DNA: TGTGCCAGCAGCTCCGGAGGAGGGTCTAGCACAGATACGCAGTATTTT. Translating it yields CASSSGGGSSTDTQYF. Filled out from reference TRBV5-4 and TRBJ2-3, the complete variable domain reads ETGVTQSPTHLIKTRGQQVTLRCSSQSGHNTVSWYQQALGQGPQFIFQYYREEENGRGNFPPRFSGLQFPNYSSELNVNALELDDSALYLCASSSGGGSSTDTQYFGPGTRLTVL.

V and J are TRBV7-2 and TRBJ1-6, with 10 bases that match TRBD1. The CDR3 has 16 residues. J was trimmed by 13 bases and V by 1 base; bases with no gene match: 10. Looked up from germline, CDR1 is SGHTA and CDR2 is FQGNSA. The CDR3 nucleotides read TGTGCCAGCAGCTTAGATCTAGGGACAGGGGACTCCCCCCTCCACTTT. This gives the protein CASSLDLGTGDSPLHF. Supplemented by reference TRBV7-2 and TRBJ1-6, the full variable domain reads GAGVSQSPSNKVTEKGKDVELRCDPISGHTALYWYRQSLGQGLEFLIYFQGNSAPDKSGLPSDRFSAERTGGSVSTLTIQRTQQEDSAVYLCASSLDLGTGDSPLHFGNGTRLTVT.

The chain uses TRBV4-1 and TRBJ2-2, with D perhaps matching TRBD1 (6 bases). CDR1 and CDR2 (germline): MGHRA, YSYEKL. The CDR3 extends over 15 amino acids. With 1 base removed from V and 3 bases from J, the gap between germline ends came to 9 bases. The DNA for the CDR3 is TGCGCCAGCAGCCAAGTGGGGGCGCACACCGGGGAGCTGTTTTTT. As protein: CASSQVGAHTGELFF.

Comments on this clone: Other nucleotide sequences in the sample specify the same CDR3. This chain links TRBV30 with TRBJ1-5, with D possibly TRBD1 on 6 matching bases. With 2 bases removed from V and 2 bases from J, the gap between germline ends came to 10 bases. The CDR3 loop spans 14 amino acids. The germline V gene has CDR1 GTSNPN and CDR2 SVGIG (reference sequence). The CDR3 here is CAWSPDRGNQPQHF. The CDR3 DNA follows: TGTGCCTGGAGTCCGGACAGAGGCAATCAGCCCCAGCATTTT.

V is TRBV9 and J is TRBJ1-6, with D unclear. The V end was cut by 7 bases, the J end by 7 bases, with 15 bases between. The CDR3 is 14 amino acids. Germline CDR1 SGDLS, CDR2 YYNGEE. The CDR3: CASGNSAGNSPLHF. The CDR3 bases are TGTGCCAGCGGAAACAGCGCTGGGAATTCACCCCTCCACTTT. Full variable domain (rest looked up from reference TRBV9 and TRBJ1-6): DSGVTQTPKHLITATGQRVTLRCSPRSGDLSVYWYQQSLDQGLQFLIQYYNGEERAKGNILERFSAQQFPDLHSELNLSSLELGDSALYFCASGNSAGNSPLHFGNGTRLTVT.

The CDR3 sequence is CASSQHSGGSTYEQYF. The CDR3 region has the DNA TGTGCCAGCAGCCAACATAGCGGGGGGTCGACCTACGAGCAGTACTTC. The chain recombines TRBV4-2 with TRBJ2-7; 10 bases are shared with TRBD2. The germline gives CDR1 LGHNA, CDR2 YNFKEQ. After removal of 2 bases from V and 2 bases from J, the junction contained 6 bases not matched to a gene. The CDR3 totals 16 residues.

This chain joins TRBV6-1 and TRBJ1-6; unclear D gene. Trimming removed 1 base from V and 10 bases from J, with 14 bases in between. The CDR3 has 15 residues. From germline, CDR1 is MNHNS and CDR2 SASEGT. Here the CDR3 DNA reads TGTGCCAGCAGTGAAGGGGCAGCCATTAGCTCACCCCTCCACTTT. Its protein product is CASSEGAAISSPLHF.

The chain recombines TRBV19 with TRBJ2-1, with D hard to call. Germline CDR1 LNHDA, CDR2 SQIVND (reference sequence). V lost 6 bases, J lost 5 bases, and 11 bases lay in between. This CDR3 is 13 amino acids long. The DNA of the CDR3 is TGTGCCAGTAGCCCCACAATGAACAATGAGCAGTTCTTC. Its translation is CASSPTMNNEQFF.

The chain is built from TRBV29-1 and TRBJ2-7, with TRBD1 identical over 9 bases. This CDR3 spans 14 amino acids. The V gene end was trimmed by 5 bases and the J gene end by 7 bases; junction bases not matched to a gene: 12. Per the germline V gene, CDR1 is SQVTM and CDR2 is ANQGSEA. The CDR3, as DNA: TGCAGCGTTCGTAGCGGCACAGGGGGCCGGGAGCAGTACTTC. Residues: CSVRSGTGGREQYF.

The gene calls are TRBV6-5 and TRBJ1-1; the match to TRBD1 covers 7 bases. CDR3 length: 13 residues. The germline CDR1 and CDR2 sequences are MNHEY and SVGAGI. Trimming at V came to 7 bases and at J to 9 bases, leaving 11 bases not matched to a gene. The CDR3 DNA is TGTGCCAGCACCCTCAACAGGGGCGGTCAAGCTTTCTTT. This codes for CASTLNRGGQAFF.

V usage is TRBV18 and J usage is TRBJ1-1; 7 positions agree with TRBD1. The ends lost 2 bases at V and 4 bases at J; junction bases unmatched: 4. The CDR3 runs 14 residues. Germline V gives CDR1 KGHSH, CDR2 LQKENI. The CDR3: CASSPRGQSTEAFF. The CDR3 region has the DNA TGTGCCAGCTCACCAAGGGGGCAAAGCACTGAAGCTTTCTTT. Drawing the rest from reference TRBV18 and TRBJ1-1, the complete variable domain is NAGVMQNPRHLVRRRGQEARLRCSPMKGHSHVYWYRQLPEEGLKFMVYLQKENIIDESGMPKERFSAEFPKEGPSILRIQQVVRGDSAAYFCASSPRGQSTEAFFGQGTRLTVV.

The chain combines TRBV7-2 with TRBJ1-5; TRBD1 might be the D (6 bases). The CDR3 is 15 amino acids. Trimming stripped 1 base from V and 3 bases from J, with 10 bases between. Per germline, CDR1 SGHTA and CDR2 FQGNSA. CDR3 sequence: CASSLGGGPNQPQHF. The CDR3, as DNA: TGTGCCAGCAGCTTAGGGGGGGGGCCCAATCAGCCCCAGCATTTT.

The CDR3: CASTPLSGGNGYTF. CDR3 DNA sequence: TGTGCCAGCACCCCCCTATCGGGGGGAAATGGCTACACCTTC. The gene calls are TRBV7-6 and TRBJ1-2; D might be TRBD1 (5 bases). The CDR3 has 14 amino acids. The V gene lost 7 bases and the J gene lost 6 bases, with 18 bases spanning the gap. CDR1 is SGHVS and CDR2 is FNYEAQ in the germline V gene.

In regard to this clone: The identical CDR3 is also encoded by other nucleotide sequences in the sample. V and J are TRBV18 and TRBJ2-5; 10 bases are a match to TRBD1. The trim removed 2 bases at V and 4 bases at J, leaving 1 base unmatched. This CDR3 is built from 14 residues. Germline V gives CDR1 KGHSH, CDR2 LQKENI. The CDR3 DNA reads TGTGCCAGCTCACCAGGACAGGGGGGAGAGACCCAGTACTTC. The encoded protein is CASSPGQGGETQYF. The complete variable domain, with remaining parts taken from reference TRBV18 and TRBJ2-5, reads NAGVMQNPRHLVRRRGQEARLRCSPMKGHSHVYWYRQLPEEGLKFMVYLQKENIIDESGMPKERFSAEFPKEGPSILRIQQVVRGDSAAYFCASSPGQGGETQYFGPGTRLLVL.

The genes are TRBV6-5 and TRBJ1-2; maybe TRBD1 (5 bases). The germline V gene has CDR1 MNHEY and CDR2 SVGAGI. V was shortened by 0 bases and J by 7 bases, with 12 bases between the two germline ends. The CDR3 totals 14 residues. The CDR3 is CASSYSTRVAGYTF. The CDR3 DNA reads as TGTGCCAGCAGTTACTCAACCAGGGTCGCTGGCTACACCTTC.

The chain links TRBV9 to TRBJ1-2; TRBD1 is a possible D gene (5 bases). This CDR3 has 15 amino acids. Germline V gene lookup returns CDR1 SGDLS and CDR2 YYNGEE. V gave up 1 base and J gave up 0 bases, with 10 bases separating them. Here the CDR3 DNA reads TGTGCCAGCAGCGTAAAGGGGAGAGCTAACTATGGCTACACCTTC. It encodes CASSVKGRANYGYTF.

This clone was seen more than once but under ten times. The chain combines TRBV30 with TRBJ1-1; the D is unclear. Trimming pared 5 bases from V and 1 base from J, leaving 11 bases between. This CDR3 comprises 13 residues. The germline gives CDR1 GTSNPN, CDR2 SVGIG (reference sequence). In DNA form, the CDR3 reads TGTGCCTGGGCGGTGCGGGAGAACACTGAAGCTTTCTTT. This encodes CAWAVRENTEAFF. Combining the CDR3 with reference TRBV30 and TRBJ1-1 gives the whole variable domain SQTIHQWPATLVQPVGSPLSLECTVEGTSNPNLYWYRQAAGRGLQLLFYSVGIGQISSEVPQNLSASRPQDRQFILSSKKLLLSDSGFYLCAWAVRENTEAFFGQGTRLTVV.

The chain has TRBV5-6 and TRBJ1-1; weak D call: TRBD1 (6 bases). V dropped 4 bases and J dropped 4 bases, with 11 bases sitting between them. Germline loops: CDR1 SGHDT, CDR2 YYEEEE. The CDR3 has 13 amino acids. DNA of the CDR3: TGTGCCAGCAGCCCCAAAGGGGGCACTGAAGCTTTCTTT. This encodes CASSPKGGTEAFF.

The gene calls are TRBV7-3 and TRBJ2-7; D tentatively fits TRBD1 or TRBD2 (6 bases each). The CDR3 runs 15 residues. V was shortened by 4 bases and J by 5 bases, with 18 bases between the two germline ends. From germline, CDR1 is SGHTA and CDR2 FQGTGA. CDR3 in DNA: TGTGCCAGCAGCTCCGCGTCGGGGGCGGGCCACGAGCAGTACTTC. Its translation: CASSSASGAGHEQYF.